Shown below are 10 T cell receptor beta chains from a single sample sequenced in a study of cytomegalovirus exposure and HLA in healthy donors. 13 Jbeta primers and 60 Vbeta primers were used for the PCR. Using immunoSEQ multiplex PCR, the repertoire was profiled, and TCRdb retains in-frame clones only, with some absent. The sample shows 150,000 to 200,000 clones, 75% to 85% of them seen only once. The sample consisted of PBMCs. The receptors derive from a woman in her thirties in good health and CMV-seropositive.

The chain's CDR3 is CASSMNPAGASNTGELFF. The DNA of the CDR3 is TGTGCCAGTAGTATGAATCCAGCGGGGGCCTCGAACACCGGGGAGCTGTTTTTT. The chain has TRBV19 and TRBJ2-2; the match to TRBD2 covers 8 bases. The trim removed 3 bases at V and 0 bases at J, leaving 9 bases unmatched. CDR1 is LNHDA and CDR2 is SQIVND in the germline V gene (reference sequence). CDR3 length equals 18 residues.

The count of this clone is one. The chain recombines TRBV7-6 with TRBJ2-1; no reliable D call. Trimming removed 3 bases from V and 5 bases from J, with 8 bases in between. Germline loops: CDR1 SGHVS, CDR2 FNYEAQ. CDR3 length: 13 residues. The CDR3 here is CASSFAEHNEQFF. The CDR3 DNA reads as TGTGCCAGCAGCTTTGCGGAGCACAATGAGCAGTTCTTC. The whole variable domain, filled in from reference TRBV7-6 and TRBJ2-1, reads GAGVSQSPRYKVTKRGQDVALRCDPISGHVSLYWYRQALGQGPEFLTYFNYEAQQDKSGLPNDRFSAERPEGSISTLTIQRTEQRDSAMYRCASSFAEHNEQFFGPGTRLTVL.

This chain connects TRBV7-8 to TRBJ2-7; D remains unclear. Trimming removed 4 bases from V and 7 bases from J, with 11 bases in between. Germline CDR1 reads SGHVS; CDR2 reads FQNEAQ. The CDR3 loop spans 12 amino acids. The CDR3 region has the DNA TGTGCCAGCAGCTCGAATGGTGAGGAGCAGTACTTC. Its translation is CASSSNGEEQYF.

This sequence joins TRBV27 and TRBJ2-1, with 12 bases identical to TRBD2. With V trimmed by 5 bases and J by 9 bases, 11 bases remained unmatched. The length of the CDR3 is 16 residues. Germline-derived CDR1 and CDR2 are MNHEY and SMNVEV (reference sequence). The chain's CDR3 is CASSRLAGGPLSEQFF. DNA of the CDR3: TGTGCCAGCAGTCGCCTAGCGGGAGGGCCTCTTAGTGAGCAGTTCTTC.

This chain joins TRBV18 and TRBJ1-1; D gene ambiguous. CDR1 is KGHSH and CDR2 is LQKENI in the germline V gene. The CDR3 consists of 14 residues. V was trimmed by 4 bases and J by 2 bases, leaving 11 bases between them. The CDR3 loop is CASSLPYANTEAFF. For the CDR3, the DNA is TGTGCCAGCTCACTCCCCTACGCAAACACTGAAGCTTTCTTT.

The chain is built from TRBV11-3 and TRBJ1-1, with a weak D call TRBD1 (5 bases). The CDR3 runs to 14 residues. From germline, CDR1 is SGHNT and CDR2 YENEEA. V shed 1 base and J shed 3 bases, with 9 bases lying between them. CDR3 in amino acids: CASSLGQGYTEAFF. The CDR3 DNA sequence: TGTGCCAGCAGCTTAGGGCAGGGCTACACTGAAGCTTTCTTT.

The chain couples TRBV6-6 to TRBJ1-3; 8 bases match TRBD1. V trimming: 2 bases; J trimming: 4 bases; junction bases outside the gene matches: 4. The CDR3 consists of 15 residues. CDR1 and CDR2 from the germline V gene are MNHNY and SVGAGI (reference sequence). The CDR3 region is CASSYPDRAGNTIYF. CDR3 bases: TGTGCCAGCAGTTACCCGGACAGGGCGGGAAACACCATATATTTT.

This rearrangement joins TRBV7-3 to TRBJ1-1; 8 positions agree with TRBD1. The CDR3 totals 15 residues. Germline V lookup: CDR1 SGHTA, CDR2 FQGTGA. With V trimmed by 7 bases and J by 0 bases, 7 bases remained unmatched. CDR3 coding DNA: TGTGCCAGCACGTCCGTGGGACAGGTGAACACTGAAGCTTTCTTT. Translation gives CASTSVGQVNTEAFF. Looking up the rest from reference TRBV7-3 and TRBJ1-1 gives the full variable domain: GAGVSQTPSNKVTEKGKYVELRCDPISGHTALYWYRQSLGQGPEFLIYFQGTGAADDSGLPNDRFFAVRPEGSVSTLKIQRTERGDSAVYLCASTSVGQVNTEAFFGQGTRLTVV.

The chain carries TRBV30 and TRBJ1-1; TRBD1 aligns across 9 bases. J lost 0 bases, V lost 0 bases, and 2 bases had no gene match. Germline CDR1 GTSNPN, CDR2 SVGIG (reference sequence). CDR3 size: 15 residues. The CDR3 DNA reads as TGTGCCTGGAGTGTCAGGACAGGGGTGAACACTGAAGCTTTCTTT. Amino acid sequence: CAWSVRTGVNTEAFF.

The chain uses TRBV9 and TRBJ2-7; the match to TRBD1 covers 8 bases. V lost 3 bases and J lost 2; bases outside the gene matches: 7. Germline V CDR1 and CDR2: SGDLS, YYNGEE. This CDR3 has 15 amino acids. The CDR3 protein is CASSEGQGATYEQYF. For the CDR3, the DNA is TGTGCCAGCAGCGAGGGTCAGGGGGCGACCTACGAGCAGTACTTC.